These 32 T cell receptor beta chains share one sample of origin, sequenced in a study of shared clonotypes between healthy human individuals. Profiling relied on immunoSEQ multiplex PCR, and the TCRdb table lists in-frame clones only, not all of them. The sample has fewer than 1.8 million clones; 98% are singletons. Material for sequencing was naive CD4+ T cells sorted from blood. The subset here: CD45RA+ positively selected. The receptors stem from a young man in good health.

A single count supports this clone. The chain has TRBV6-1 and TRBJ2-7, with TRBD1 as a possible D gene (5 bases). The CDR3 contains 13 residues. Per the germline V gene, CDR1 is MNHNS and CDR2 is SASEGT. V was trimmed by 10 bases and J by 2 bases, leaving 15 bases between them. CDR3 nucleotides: TGTGCCACCGAAAAGGACACAACCTACGAGCAGTACTTC. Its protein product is CATEKDTTYEQYF.

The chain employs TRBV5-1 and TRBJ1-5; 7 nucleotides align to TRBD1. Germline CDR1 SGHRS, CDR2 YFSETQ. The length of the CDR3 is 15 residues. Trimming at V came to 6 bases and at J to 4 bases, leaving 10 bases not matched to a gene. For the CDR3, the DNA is TGCGCCAGCAAGGCGGGCACAGGGGCAAATCAGCCCCAGCATTTT. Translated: CASKAGTGANQPQHF.

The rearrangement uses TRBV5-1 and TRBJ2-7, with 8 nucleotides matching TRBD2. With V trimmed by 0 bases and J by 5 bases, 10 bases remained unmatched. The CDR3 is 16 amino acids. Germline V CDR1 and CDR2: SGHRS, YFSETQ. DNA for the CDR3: TGCGCCAGCAGCTTGGGCCCGGGGGGGACCGGCGACGAGCAGTACTTC. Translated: CASSLGPGGTGDEQYF. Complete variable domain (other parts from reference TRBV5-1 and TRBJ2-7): KAGVTQTPRYLIKTRGQQVTLSCSPISGHRSVSWYQQTPGQGLQFLFEYFSETQRNKGNFPGRFSGRQFSNSRSEMNVSTLELGDSALYLCASSLGPGGTGDEQYFGPGTRLTVT.

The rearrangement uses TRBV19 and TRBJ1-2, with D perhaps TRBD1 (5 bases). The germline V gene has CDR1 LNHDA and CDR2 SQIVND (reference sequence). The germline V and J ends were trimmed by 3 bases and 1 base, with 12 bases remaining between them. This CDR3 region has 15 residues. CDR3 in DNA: TGTGCCAGTAGTATTCGGGGCGGCAATAACTATGGCTACACCTTC. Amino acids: CASSIRGGNNYGYTF.

CDR3 nucleotide sequence: TGTGCCAGCAGCTCGGACCCTCCGGGACAGGCGTACGGAAACACCATATATTTT. Translated: CASSSDPPGQAYGNTIYF. The gene calls are TRBV5-4 and TRBJ1-3; 8 bases agree with TRBD1. The CDR3 runs to 18 residues. Germline loops: CDR1 SGHNT, CDR2 YYREEE (reference sequence). Germline trimming cut 3 bases from V and 4 bases from J; bases unmatched to any gene: 15.

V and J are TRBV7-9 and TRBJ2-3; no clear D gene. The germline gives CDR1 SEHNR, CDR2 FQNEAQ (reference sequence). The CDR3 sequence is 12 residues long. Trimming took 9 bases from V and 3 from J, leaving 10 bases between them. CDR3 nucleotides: TGTGCCAGTGAGGATCCGACAGATACGCAGTATTTT. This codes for CASEDPTDTQYF.

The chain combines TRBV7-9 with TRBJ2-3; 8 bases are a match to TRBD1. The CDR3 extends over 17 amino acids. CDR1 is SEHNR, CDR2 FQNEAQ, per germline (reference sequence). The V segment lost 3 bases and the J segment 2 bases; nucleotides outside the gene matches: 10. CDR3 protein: CASSFSTGTGPTDTQYF. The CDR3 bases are TGTGCCAGCAGCTTCTCAACCGGGACAGGCCCCACAGATACGCAGTATTTT.

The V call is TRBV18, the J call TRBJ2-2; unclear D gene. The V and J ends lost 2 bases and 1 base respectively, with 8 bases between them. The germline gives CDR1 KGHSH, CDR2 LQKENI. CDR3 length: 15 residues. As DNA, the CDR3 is TGTGCCAGCTCACCAATCCTAGGGAACACCGGGGAGCTGTTTTTT. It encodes CASSPILGNTGELFF.

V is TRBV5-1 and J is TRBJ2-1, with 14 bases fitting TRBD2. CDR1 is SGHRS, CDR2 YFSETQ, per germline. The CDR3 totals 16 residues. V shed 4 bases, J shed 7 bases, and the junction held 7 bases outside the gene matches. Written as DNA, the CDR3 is TGCGCCAGCAGCCCGTTTCGGACTAGCGGGAGGAATGAGCAGTTCTTC. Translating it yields CASSPFRTSGRNEQFF. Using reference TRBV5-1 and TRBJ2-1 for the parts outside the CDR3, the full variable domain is KAGVTQTPRYLIKTRGQQVTLSCSPISGHRSVSWYQQTPGQGLQFLFEYFSETQRNKGNFPGRFSGRQFSNSRSEMNVSTLELGDSALYLCASSPFRTSGRNEQFFGPGTRLTVL.

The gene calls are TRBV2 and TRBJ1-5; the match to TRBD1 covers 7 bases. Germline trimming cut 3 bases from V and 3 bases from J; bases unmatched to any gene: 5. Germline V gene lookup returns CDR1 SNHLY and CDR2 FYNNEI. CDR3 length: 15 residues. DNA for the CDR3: TGTGCCAGCAGTGACGGGGGACAGCTCAATCAGCCCCAGCATTTT. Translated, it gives CASSDGGQLNQPQHF.

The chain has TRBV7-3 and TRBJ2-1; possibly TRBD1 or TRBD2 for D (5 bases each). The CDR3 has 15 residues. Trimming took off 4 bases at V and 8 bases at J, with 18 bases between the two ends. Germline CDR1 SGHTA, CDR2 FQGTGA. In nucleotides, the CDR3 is TGTGCCAGCAGCTCTGCCCACGGGACCCTCCATGAGCAGTTCTTC. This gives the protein CASSSAHGTLHEQFF.

For the CDR3, the DNA is TGTGCCAGCAGCTTCCTTGGGGAAAACATTCAGTACTTC. It yields the protein CASSFLGENIQYF. The V and J genes are TRBV5-5 and TRBJ2-4; D remains ambiguous. Deletions cut 2 bases from V and 5 bases from J, with 8 bases between. CDR1 SGHKS and CDR2 YYEKEE come from the germline V gene (reference sequence). This CDR3 spans 13 amino acids. The full variable domain, with the rest looked up from reference TRBV5-5 and TRBJ2-4, is DAGVTQSPTHLIKTRGQQVTLRCSPISGHKSVSWYQQVLGQGPQFIFQYYEKEERGRGNFPDRFSARQFPNYSSELNVNALLLGDSALYLCASSFLGENIQYFGAGTRLSVL.

CDR3: CASSPFPGGLGTEAFF. CDR3 coding DNA: TGTGCCAGCAGCCCCTTCCCCGGAGGTCTTGGCACTGAAGCTTTCTTT. The chain is built from TRBV16 and TRBJ1-1; D uncertain. V was pared by 4 bases and J by 4 bases, with 19 bases between. CDR3 length: 16 residues. The germline CDR1 and CDR2 sequences are KGHSY and FQNENV.

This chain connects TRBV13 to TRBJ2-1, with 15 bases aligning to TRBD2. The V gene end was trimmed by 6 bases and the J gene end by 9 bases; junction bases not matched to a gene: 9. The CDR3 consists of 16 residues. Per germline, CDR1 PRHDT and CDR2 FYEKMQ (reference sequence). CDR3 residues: CASSHSGLAGGAEQFF. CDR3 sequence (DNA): TGTGCCAGCAGTCACTCGGGACTAGCGGGAGGAGCTGAGCAGTTCTTC.

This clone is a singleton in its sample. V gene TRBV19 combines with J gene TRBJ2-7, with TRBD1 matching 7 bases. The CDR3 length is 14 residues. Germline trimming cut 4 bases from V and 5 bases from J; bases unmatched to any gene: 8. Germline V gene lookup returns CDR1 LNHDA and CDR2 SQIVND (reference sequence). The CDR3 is CASSRDRPMDEQYF. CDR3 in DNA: TGTGCCAGTAGTAGGGACAGACCTATGGACGAGCAGTACTTC.

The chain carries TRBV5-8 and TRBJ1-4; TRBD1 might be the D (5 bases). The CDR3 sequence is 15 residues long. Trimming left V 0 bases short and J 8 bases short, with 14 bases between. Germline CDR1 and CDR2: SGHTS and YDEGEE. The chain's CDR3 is CASSLEGQGGEKLFF. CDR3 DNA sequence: TGTGCCAGCAGCTTGGAAGGGCAGGGAGGCGAAAAACTGTTTTTT. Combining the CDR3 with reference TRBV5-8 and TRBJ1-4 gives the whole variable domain EAGVTQSPTHLIKTRGQQATLRCSPISGHTSVYWYQQALGLGLQFLLWYDEGEERNRGNFPPRFSGRQFPNYSSELNVNALELEDSALYLCASSLEGQGGEKLFFGSGTQLSVL.

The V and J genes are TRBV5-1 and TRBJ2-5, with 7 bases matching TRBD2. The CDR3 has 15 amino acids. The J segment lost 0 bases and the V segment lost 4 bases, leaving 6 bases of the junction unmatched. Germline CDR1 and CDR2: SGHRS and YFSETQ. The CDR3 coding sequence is TGCGCCAGCAGCAAGACTAGCTTGTACCAAGAGACCCAGTACTTC. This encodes CASSKTSLYQETQYF.

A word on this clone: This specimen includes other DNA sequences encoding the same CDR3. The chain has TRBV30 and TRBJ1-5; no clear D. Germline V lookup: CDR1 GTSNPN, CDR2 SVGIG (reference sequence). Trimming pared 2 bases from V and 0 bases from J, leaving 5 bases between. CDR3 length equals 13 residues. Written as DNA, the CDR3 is TGTGCCTGGAGTAGGTATAGCAATCAGCCCCAGCATTTT. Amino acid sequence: CAWSRYSNQPQHF. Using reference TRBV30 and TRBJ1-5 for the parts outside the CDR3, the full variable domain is SQTIHQWPATLVQPVGSPLSLECTVEGTSNPNLYWYRQAAGRGLQLLFYSVGIGQISSEVPQNLSASRPQDRQFILSSKKLLLSDSGFYLCAWSRYSNQPQHFGDGTRLSIL.

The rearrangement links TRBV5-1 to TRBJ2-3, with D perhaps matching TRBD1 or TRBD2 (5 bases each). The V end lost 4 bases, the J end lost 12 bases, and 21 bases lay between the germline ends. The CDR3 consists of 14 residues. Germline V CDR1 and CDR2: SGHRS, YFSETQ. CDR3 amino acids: CASSLLGQAEPQYF. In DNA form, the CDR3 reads TGCGCCAGCAGCCTCCTGGGGCAAGCGGAGCCCCAGTATTTT.

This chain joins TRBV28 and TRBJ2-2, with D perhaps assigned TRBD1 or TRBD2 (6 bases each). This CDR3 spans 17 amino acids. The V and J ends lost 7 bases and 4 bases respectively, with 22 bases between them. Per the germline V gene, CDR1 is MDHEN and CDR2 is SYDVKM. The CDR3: CASTHYRGRGGTGELFF. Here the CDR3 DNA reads TGTGCCAGCACCCACTACCGGGGGAGAGGGGGCACCGGGGAGCTGTTTTTT.

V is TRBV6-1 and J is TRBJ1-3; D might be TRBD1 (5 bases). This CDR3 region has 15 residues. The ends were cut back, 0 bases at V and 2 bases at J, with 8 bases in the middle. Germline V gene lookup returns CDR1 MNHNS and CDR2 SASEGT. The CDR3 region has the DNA TGTGCCAGCAGTGAAGCAAGCAGGGCTGGAAACACCATATATTTT. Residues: CASSEASRAGNTIYF.

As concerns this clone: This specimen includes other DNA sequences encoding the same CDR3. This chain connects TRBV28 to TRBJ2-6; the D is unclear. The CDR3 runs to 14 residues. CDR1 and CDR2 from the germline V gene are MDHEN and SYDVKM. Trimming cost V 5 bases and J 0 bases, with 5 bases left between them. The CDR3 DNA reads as TGTGCCAGCAGTATTATCTCTGGGGCCAACGTCCTGACTTTC. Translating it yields CASSIISGANVLTF.

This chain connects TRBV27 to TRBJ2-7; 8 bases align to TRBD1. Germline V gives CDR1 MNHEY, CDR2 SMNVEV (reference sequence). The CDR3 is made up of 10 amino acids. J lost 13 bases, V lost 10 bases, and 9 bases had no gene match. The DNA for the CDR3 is TGTGCCACCATTCGGGACAGGTTATACTTC. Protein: CATIRDRLYF.

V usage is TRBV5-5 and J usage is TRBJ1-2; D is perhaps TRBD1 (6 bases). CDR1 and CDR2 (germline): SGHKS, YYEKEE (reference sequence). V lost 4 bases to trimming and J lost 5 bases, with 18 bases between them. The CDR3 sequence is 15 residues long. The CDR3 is CASSPSGVGTYGYTF. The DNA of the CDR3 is TGTGCCAGCAGCCCCTCAGGGGTTGGGACATATGGCTACACCTTC.

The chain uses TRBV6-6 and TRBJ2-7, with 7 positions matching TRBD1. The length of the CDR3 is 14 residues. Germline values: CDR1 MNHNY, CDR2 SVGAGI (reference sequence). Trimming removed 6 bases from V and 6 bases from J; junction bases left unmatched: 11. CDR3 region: CASSRPGYRGEQYF. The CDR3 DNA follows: TGTGCCAGCAGCCGCCCTGGCTACAGGGGCGAGCAGTACTTC.

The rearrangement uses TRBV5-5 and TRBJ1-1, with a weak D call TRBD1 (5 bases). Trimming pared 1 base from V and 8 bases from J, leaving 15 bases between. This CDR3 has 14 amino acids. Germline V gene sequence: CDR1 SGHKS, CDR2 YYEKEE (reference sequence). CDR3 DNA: TGTGCCAGCAGCTTGTTGGGACCCAGTGAGGAAGCTTTCTTT. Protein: CASSLLGPSEEAFF.

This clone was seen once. The CDR3, as DNA: TGTGCCAGCAGTTTAATGCGGGAGGGCCGGGAGACCCAGTACTTC. This encodes CASSLMREGRETQYF. V usage is TRBV27 and J usage is TRBJ2-5; 9 bases line up with TRBD2. Germline V gene data show CDR1 as MNHEY and CDR2 as SMNVEV (reference sequence). The CDR3 is 15 residues long. Trimming removed 2 bases from V and 5 bases from J; junction bases left unmatched: 6.

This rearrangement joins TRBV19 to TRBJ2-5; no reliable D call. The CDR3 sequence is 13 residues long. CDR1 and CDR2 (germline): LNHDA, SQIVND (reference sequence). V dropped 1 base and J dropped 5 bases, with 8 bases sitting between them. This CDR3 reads CASSIAQSETQYF. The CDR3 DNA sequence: TGTGCCAGTAGTATAGCTCAGAGCGAGACCCAGTACTTC. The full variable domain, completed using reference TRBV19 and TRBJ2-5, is DGGITQSPKYLFRKEGQNVTLSCEQNLNHDAMYWYRQDPGQGLRLIYYSQIVNDFQKGDIAEGYSVSREKKESFPLTVTSAQKNPTAFYLCASSIAQSETQYFGPGTRLLVL.

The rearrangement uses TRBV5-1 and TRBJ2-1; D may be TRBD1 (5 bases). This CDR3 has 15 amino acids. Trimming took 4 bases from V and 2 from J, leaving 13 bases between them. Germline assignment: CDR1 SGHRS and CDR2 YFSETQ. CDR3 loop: CASSPPADTYNEQFF. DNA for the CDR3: TGCGCCAGCAGCCCCCCTGCGGACACCTACAATGAGCAGTTCTTC.

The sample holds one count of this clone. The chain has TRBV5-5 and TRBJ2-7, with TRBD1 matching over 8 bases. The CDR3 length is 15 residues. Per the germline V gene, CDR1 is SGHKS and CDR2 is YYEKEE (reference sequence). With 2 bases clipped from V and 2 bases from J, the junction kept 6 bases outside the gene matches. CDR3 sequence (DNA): TGTGCCAGCAGCTTTCAGGGACAGGCCACCTACGAGCAGTACTTC. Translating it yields CASSFQGQATYEQYF.

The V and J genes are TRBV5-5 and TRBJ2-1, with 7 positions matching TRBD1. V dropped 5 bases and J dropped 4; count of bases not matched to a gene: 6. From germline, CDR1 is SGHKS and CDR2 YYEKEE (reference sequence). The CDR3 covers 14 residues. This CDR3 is CASRSGTEYNEQFF. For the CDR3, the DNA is TGTGCCAGCAGGTCCGGGACAGAATACAATGAGCAGTTCTTC.

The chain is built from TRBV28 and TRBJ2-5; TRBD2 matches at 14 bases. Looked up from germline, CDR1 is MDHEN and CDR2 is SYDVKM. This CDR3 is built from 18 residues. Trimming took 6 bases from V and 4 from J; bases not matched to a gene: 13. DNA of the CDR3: TGTGCCAGCAGAACGGGACTAGCGGGAGAGTTCCGCCGAGAGACCCAGTACTTC. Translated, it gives CASRTGLAGEFRRETQYF.